The 30 T cell receptor beta chains reported below all come from one sample, sequenced in a study of cytomegalovirus exposure and HLA in healthy donors. The PCR had 60 Vbeta and 13 Jbeta primers. The data were produced by immunoSEQ multiplex PCR, yet TCRdb's version contains in-frame clones alone and is incomplete. Here the sample spans 100,000 to 150,000 clones, around three quarters being singletons. The sample was PBMCs. Receptor source: a man aged 40-49 years in good health and CMV-seronegative.

This chain uses TRBV7-2 with TRBJ2-1, with D possibly matching TRBD2 (5 bases). Germline loops: CDR1 SGHTA, CDR2 FQGNSA. The ends were cut back, 5 bases at V and 2 bases at J, with 7 bases in the middle. The CDR3 runs to 13 residues. This CDR3 reads CASSIGTYNEQFF. CDR3 nucleotide sequence: TGTGCCAGCAGCATCGGGACCTACAATGAGCAGTTCTTC.

V gene TRBV19 combines with J gene TRBJ1-1; unclear D gene. The V gene lost 4 bases and the J gene lost 0 bases, with 9 bases spanning the gap. The V gene's germline CDR1 is LNHDA and CDR2 SQIVND (reference sequence). The CDR3 has 14 amino acids. CDR3 in DNA: TGTGCCAGTAGTAGGTCCGGAGTGAACACTGAAGCTTTCTTT. Translated: CASSRSGVNTEAFF. Full variable domain (missing parts from reference TRBV19 and TRBJ1-1): DGGITQSPKYLFRKEGQNVTLSCEQNLNHDAMYWYRQDPGQGLRLIYYSQIVNDFQKGDIAEGYSVSREKKESFPLTVTSAQKNPTAFYLCASSRSGVNTEAFFGQGTRLTVV.

To note about this clone: One end of the junction varies from germline; a read error may be responsible. The J gene is TRBJ1-2, the V gene TRBV29-1, with D possibly TRBD1 on 5 matching bases. Germline V gives CDR1 SQVTM, CDR2 ANQGSEA. This CDR3 has 14 amino acids. In DNA form, the CDR3 reads TGTAGCGTTATGACAGATCTTGCTAACTATGGCTACACCTTC. Protein sequence: CSVMTDLANYGYTF.

The chain links TRBV6-6 to TRBJ2-3, with 8 nucleotides matching TRBD1. Germline V gene lookup returns CDR1 MNHNY and CDR2 SVGAGI (reference sequence). V trimming: 1 base; J trimming: 7 bases; junction bases outside the gene matches: 10. The CDR3 has 16 amino acids. The CDR3 nucleotides read TGTGCCAGCAGTTACTATGGACAGGGTGTGTCCTATACGCAGTATTTT. Encoded protein: CASSYYGQGVSYTQYF.

The chain carries TRBV18 and TRBJ1-3; D may be TRBD1 (5 bases). The CDR3 totals 16 residues. The ends were cut back, 2 bases at V and 0 bases at J, with 11 bases in the middle. The germline gives CDR1 KGHSH, CDR2 LQKENI. The CDR3 reads CASSPVRASSGNTIYF. The CDR3 DNA sequence: TGTGCCAGCTCACCAGTCAGGGCAAGCTCTGGAAACACCATATATTTT.

The chain is built from TRBV28 and TRBJ1-1; D unclear. The CDR3 runs 12 residues. Per the germline V gene, CDR1 is MDHEN and CDR2 is SYDVKM. V was pared by 5 bases and J by 0 bases, with 4 bases between. The CDR3 coding sequence is TGTGCCAGCAGTCGGGTGAACACTGAAGCTTTCTTT. Protein product: CASSRVNTEAFF.

The rearrangement links TRBV27 to TRBJ2-3, with TRBD2 as a possible D gene (6 bases). V lost 10 bases and J lost 0, with 14 bases in between. Germline V CDR1 and CDR2: MNHEY, SMNVEV (reference sequence). This CDR3 has 14 residues. CDR3 in amino acids: CATSGVYSTDTQYF. In DNA, the CDR3 is TGTGCCACCTCGGGAGTCTATAGCACAGATACGCAGTATTTT.

The V call is TRBV18, the J call TRBJ1-1, with TRBD1 matching over 7 bases. J was trimmed by 10 bases and V by 4 bases; bases with no gene match: 12. CDR1 is KGHSH and CDR2 is LQKENI in the germline V gene. This CDR3 spans 14 amino acids. The CDR3 region is CASSQQTGLVGAFF. As DNA, the CDR3 is TGTGCCAGCTCACAGCAGACAGGGCTCGTCGGAGCTTTCTTT.

The chain couples TRBV5-1 to TRBJ2-7; possible D gene TRBD1, 6 bases. Deletions cut 3 bases from V and 4 bases from J, with 8 bases between. Germline V gene sequence: CDR1 SGHRS, CDR2 YFSETQ. The CDR3 has 12 amino acids. The DNA of the CDR3 is TGCGCCAGCAGCTCGGACAGATACGAGCAGTACTTC. This codes for CASSSDRYEQYF.

The chain recombines TRBV9 with TRBJ2-7, with TRBD2 identical over 7 bases. Germline assignment: CDR1 SGDLS and CDR2 YYNGEE. This CDR3 region has 15 residues. Germline trimming cut 3 bases from V and 3 bases from J; bases unmatched to any gene: 9. CDR3 sequence: CASSGRTGGYYEQYF. The CDR3 DNA reads as TGTGCCAGCAGCGGCCGGACGGGAGGTTACTACGAGCAGTACTTC.

This clone has only a few counts. The rearrangement links TRBV20-1 to TRBJ2-3; D gene uncertain. The CDR3 consists of 11 residues. The germline V and J ends were trimmed by 6 bases and 6 bases, with 10 bases remaining between them. The germline gives CDR1 DFQATT, CDR2 SNEGSKA (reference sequence). In DNA, the CDR3 is TGCAGTGCGGTACATTCGGATACGCAGTATTTT. It translates to CSAVHSDTQYF.

This clone showed up just once. The rearrangement joins TRBV11-2 to TRBJ1-1, with D uncertain. Germline V gives CDR1 SGHAT, CDR2 FQNNGV. The CDR3 extends over 14 amino acids. V lost 5 bases and J 3 bases, leaving 13 bases between the germline ends. This CDR3 is CASSQVAAYTEAFF. The CDR3 coding sequence is TGTGCCAGCAGCCAAGTCGCGGCTTACACTGAAGCTTTCTTT.

V and J are TRBV28 and TRBJ1-5, with D uncertain. The V end was cut by 3 bases, the J end by 1 base, with 13 bases between. Per germline, CDR1 MDHEN and CDR2 SYDVKM. This CDR3 has 16 amino acids. The CDR3 DNA is TGTGCCAGCAGTTTCCCCGGTACGCGGAGCAATCAGCCCCAGCATTTT. This encodes CASSFPGTRSNQPQHF. Using reference TRBV28 and TRBJ1-5 for the parts outside the CDR3, the full variable domain is DVKVTQSSRYLVKRTGEKVFLECVQDMDHENMFWYRQDPGLGLRLIYFSYDVKMKEKGDIPEGYSVSREKKERFSLILESASTNQTSMYLCASSFPGTRSNQPQHFGDGTRLSIL.

V and J are TRBV28 and TRBJ1-4; 7 nucleotides agree with TRBD1. V was clipped by 3 bases and J by 4 bases; unmatched bases: 5. The CDR3 runs 15 residues. Per the germline V gene, CDR1 is MDHEN and CDR2 is SYDVKM. CDR3 sequence (DNA): TGTGCCAGCAGTTTCTGGCAGGGGGGTAATGAAAAACTGTTTTTT. It codes for CASSFWQGGNEKLFF.

CDR3 DNA sequence: TGCGCCAGCAGCTCCAGGGATGAGCAGTTCTTC. Translating gives CASSSRDEQFF. The chain recombines TRBV5-1 with TRBJ2-7; perhaps TRBD1 as D (5 bases). The J call may be faulty, since TRBJ2-1 better matches the DNA end. This CDR3 is built from 11 residues. Germline CDR1 SGHRS, CDR2 YFSETQ.

The rearrangement joins TRBV7-3 to TRBJ1-1; 7 bases match TRBD1. Germline values: CDR1 SGHTA, CDR2 FQGTGA. V dropped 5 bases and J dropped 1; count of bases not matched to a gene: 7. The CDR3 loop spans 15 amino acids. As DNA, the CDR3 is TGTGCCAGCAGCGTCCGAGGGGGCAGGAACACTGAAGCTTTCTTT. It encodes CASSVRGGRNTEAFF.

The chain is built from TRBV9 and TRBJ2-7; the match to TRBD1 covers 7 bases. V dropped 0 bases and J dropped 0; count of bases not matched to a gene: 6. This CDR3 comprises 16 residues. CDR1 SGDLS and CDR2 YYNGEE come from the germline V gene. The CDR3 region has the DNA TGTGCCAGCAGCGTAGGGGGACAGTTGGACTCCTACGAGCAGTACTTC. This codes for CASSVGGQLDSYEQYF.

This chain joins TRBV7-8 and TRBJ1-2; D not resolved. V was trimmed by 5 bases and J by 3 bases, leaving 10 bases between them. The CDR3 consists of 13 residues. CDR1 and CDR2 from the germline V gene are SGHVS and FQNEAQ. The CDR3 protein is CASSASEYYGYTF. CDR3 nucleotides: TGTGCCAGCAGCGCCTCGGAGTACTATGGCTACACCTTC.

This sequence joins TRBV2 and TRBJ2-3; D ambiguous. Germline V CDR1 and CDR2: SNHLY, FYNNEI. The CDR3 extends over 11 amino acids. With 5 bases removed from V and 5 bases from J, the gap between germline ends came to 5 bases. The chain's CDR3 is CASSYLDTQYF. CDR3 DNA: TGTGCCAGCAGTTACTTAGATACGCAGTATTTT.

This chain links TRBV7-2 with TRBJ2-3; TRBD2 matches 11 bases. V lost 4 bases and J lost 2; bases outside the gene matches: 5. The CDR3 totals 16 residues. Germline assignment: CDR1 SGHTA and CDR2 FQGNSA. The CDR3 coding sequence is TGTGCCAGCAGCTACCTAGCGGGGGGCCACACAGATACGCAGTATTTT. This codes for CASSYLAGGHTDTQYF. The full variable domain, with the rest looked up from reference TRBV7-2 and TRBJ2-3, is GAGVSQSPSNKVTEKGKDVELRCDPISGHTALYWYRQSLGQGLEFLIYFQGNSAPDKSGLPSDRFSAERTGGSVSTLTIQRTQQEDSAVYLCASSYLAGGHTDTQYFGPGTRLTVL.

Regarding this clone: The sample carries other DNA sequences with the same CDR3. The V and J genes are TRBV7-9 and TRBJ2-5, with D unclear. Looked up from germline, CDR1 is SEHNR and CDR2 is FQNEAQ (reference sequence). V was trimmed by 2 bases and J by 3 bases, leaving 7 bases between them. The CDR3 has 13 residues. The CDR3 nucleotides are TGTGCCAGCAGCTTATCCCCGGAAGAGACCCAGTACTTC. Its protein product is CASSLSPEETQYF.

The chain combines TRBV18 with TRBJ2-7; TRBD1 agrees at 7 bases. The length of the CDR3 is 14 residues. J was trimmed by 3 bases and V by 4 bases; bases with no gene match: 6. Germline lookup yields CDR1 KGHSH and CDR2 LQKENI. The CDR3 DNA reads as TGTGCCAGCTCACTAGGACAGGAGATCTACGAGCAGTACTTC. As protein: CASSLGQEIYEQYF.

This chain joins TRBV5-1 and TRBJ1-1; no clear D gene. Per the germline V gene, CDR1 is SGHRS and CDR2 is YFSETQ. V was shortened by 2 bases and J by 6 bases, with 11 bases between the two germline ends. This CDR3 has 13 amino acids. CDR3 region: CASSFSAGPEAFF. CDR3 nucleotides: TGCGCCAGCAGCTTCTCGGCGGGCCCTGAAGCTTTCTTT.

The rearrangement uses TRBV27 and TRBJ2-6; 7 nucleotides line up with TRBD1. The V gene end was trimmed by 6 bases and the J gene end by 0 bases; junction bases not matched to a gene: 11. The CDR3 covers 18 residues. Germline CDR1 and CDR2: MNHEY and SMNVEV (reference sequence). The DNA for the CDR3 is TGTGCCAGCAGGCCTCGGGACAGAGTCCTCTCTGGGGCCAACGTCCTGACTTTC. It translates to CASRPRDRVLSGANVLTF.

This sequence joins TRBV25-1 and TRBJ1-4, with a tentative D call TRBD1 (6 bases). CDR3 length: 14 residues. Germline CDR1 MGHDK, CDR2 SYGVNS. Trimming removed 2 bases at V and 7 bases at J, with 11 bases between. CDR3 loop: CASSEMNRAEKLFF. CDR3 DNA: TGTGCCAGCAGTGAAATGAACAGGGCTGAAAAACTGTTTTTT.

The chain employs TRBV19 and TRBJ2-7; D may be TRBD2 (6 bases). The germline CDR1 and CDR2 sequences are LNHDA and SQIVND (reference sequence). V shed 6 bases and J shed 0 bases, with 15 bases lying between them. The CDR3 loop spans 15 amino acids. The CDR3 spells CASSLSAGNSYEQYF. Written as DNA, the CDR3 is TGTGCCAGTAGCCTGTCGGCGGGGAACTCCTACGAGCAGTACTTC.

This chain joins TRBV5-4 and TRBJ2-7, with 7 bases that match TRBD2. After removal of 0 bases from V and 3 bases from J, the junction contained 3 bases not matched to a gene. The CDR3 is 14 amino acids. Germline V gene data show CDR1 as SGHNT and CDR2 as YYREEE (reference sequence). In DNA, the CDR3 is TGTGCCAGCAGCTTGGGCGGGGGTGGCTACGAGCAGTACTTC. It yields the protein CASSLGGGGYEQYF.

The chain combines TRBV2 with TRBJ2-1, with TRBD1 as a possible D gene (6 bases). This CDR3 is built from 15 residues. V lost 4 bases and J 7 bases, leaving 17 bases between the germline ends. Per the germline V gene, CDR1 is SNHLY and CDR2 is FYNNEI. This chain's CDR3 is CASSVVIQGPNEQFF. The DNA for the CDR3 is TGTGCCAGCAGTGTCGTCATACAGGGCCCTAATGAGCAGTTCTTC.

The J gene is TRBJ2-3, the V gene TRBV4-1; no clear D gene. The germline V and J ends were trimmed by 0 bases and 0 bases, with 7 bases remaining between them. CDR1 is MGHRA and CDR2 is YSYEKL in the germline V gene. There are 15 residues in the CDR3. CDR3 region: CASSQDGDSTDTQYF. The CDR3 coding sequence is TGCGCCAGCAGCCAAGATGGAGACAGCACAGATACGCAGTATTTT.

This clone has just a few counts. CDR3 bases: TGTGCCAGCAGCTTGTCAGGTTATAGCAATCAGCCCCAGCATTTT. Its translation is CASSLSGYSNQPQHF. V is TRBV5-6 and J is TRBJ1-5, with no clear D. CDR1 is SGHDT and CDR2 is YYEEEE in the germline V gene. V shed 1 base and J shed 0 bases, with 8 bases lying between them. This CDR3 spans 15 amino acids.